This T cell receptor (beta chain) was found in a study of blood T cell repertoires in COVID-19. The junction had 8 bases not matched to a gene; V was cut back by 4 bases and J by 5 bases. This CDR3 contains 15 residues. This table comes from immunoSEQ multiplex PCR, and its TCRdb copy is limited to in-frame clones, with some not included. Of some 180,000 clones listed, 75% to 80% are singletons. V usage is TRBV5-3 and J usage is TRBJ1-5; TRBD1 agrees at 8 bases. TRBV5-3 is annotated as an ORF whose role is uncertain. Sample: peripheral blood. This TCR was sampled from a woman aged 50 to 65 with active or convalescent COVID-19. CDR3 nucleotide sequence: TGTGCCAGAAGCGCCCGGGACAGGACCGATCAGCCCCAGCATTTT. Its protein is CARSARDRTDQPQHF.